These 6 T cell receptor beta chains originate from one sample sequenced in a study of T-cell reconstitution after alpha-beta-depleted transplantation in children. Unique molecular identifiers were incorporated during preparation of the TCRbeta library. TCRdb ran MiXCR on the PCR reads and lists one entry per CDR3 protein. The data contain 500,000 to 600,000 distinct CDR3 sequences, 32% of them singletons. The sample consisted of PBMCs from the stem cell graft donor, taken from the stem cell graft. The receptors come from a human donor who donated a stem cell graft to a child with aplastic anemia.

The chain has TRBV29-1 and TRBJ2-4; D may be TRBD1 (6 bases). The CDR3 runs 14 residues. V was trimmed by 1 base and J by 8 bases, leaving 15 bases between them. The V gene's germline CDR1 is SQVTM and CDR2 ANQGSEA. Written as DNA, the CDR3 is TGCAGCGTTGAAGTGGGGGCAGTTGGGGACATTCAGTACTTC. Translated: CSVEVGAVGDIQYF.

The chain joins TRBV12-3 or TRBV12-4 to TRBJ2-5; 10 bases align to TRBD2. J gave up 7 bases and V 6 bases, and 5 bases lay outside the gene matches. The CDR3 extends over 13 amino acids. CDR3 loop: CASRLAGYGTQYF. The CDR3 DNA reads as TGTGCCAGCAGACTAGCGGGATATGGGACCCAGTACTTC.

This clonotype was counted a single time. The rearrangement links TRBV4-3 to TRBJ2-1, with D possibly being TRBD1 (5 bases). The germline V gene encodes CDR1 LGHNA and CDR2 YSLEER. V was shortened by 0 bases and J by 3 bases, with 12 bases between the two germline ends. The CDR3 has 16 amino acids. Written as DNA, the CDR3 is TGCGCCAGCAGCCAAGATTCTGCAGGGAACTACAATGAGCAGTTCTTC. Translated, it gives CASSQDSAGNYNEQFF.

This clonotype was recorded a few times. The chain employs TRBV5-6 and TRBJ2-7; possibly TRBD1 for D (5 bases). The CDR3 loop spans 17 amino acids. Germline V gene lookup returns CDR1 SGHDT and CDR2 YYEEEE. The ends were cut back, 3 bases at V and 0 bases at J, with 19 bases in the middle. The CDR3 region is CASSSLQDRPFSYEQYV. DNA for the CDR3: TGTGCCAGCAGCTCGTTACAAGACAGACCCTTCTCCTACGAGCAGTACGTC.

The genes are TRBV4-2 and TRBJ2-1; no firm D call. The CDR3 covers 15 residues. Germline V gene data show CDR1 as LGHNA and CDR2 as YNFKEQ. Trimming cost V 1 base and J 3 bases, with 10 bases left between them. CDR3: CASSQGAARYNEQFF. In nucleotides, the CDR3 is TGTGCCAGCAGCCAAGGGGCTGCGCGCTACAATGAGCAGTTCTTC.

The CDR3 DNA reads as TGTGCCAGCACGGGCGGGACCACAGATACGCAGTATTTT. Encoded protein: CASTGGTTDTQYF. The rearrangement links TRBV6-1 to TRBJ2-3; maybe TRBD2 (6 bases). This CDR3 contains 13 residues. V shed 7 bases and J shed 2 bases, with 10 bases lying between them. CDR1 and CDR2 from the germline V gene are MNHNS and SASEGT.